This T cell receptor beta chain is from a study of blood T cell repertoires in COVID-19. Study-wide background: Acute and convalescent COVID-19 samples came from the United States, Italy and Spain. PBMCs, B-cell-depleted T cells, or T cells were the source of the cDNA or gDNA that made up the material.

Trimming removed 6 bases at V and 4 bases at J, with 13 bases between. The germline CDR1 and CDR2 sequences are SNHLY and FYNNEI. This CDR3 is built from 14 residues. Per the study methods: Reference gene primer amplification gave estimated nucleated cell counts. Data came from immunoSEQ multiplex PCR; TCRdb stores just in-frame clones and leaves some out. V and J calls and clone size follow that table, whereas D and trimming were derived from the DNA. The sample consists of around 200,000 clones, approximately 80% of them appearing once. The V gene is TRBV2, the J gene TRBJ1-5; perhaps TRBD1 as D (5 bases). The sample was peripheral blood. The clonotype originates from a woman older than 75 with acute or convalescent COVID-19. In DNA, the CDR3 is TGTGCCAGCAGGGACAAAAACTTAAATCAGCCCCAGCATTTT. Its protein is CASRDKNLNQPQHF.